The rows below give T cell receptor beta chains drawn from one sample of a study of T cell repertoires in cytomegalovirus infection. One entry per CDR3 protein, called by TCRdb with MiXCR from the reads. The sample yields hundreds of thousands of distinct CDR3 sequences, around 9.6% seen once. The specimen was PBMCs. These receptors originate from a human donor in good health (CMV status not recorded). Some clones in this sample may be carry-over from other donors' samples. CDR3s include the opening cysteine and the closing phenylalanine or tryptophan. The D gene is left open where the match is weak. Clone size is not always given. Where it is, it says once, few, many or a class for expanded clones.

clone_size j_call v_call cdr3_length d_call cdr3_nt cdr3_aa
. TRBJ2-7 TRBV6-5 15 . TGTGCCAGCAGAAGGGGGGCAGGGAGTTCCTACGAGCAGTACTTC CASRRGAGSSYEQYF
few TRBJ2-5 TRBV20-1 10 . TGCAGTGCTCTGTGGGAGACCCAGTACTTC CSALWETQYF
. TRBJ2-3 TRBV20-1 14 . TGCAGTGCTCTAGGGACTGCTAGCACAGATACGCAGTATTTT CSALGTASTDTQYF
many TRBJ2-3 TRBV7-2 15 . TGTGCCAGCAGCTTTACCGTAGCGAGGAGAGATACGCAGTATTTT CASSFTVARRDTQYF
once TRBJ1-1 TRBV12-5 14 . TGTGCTAGTCGCCCAGGCAGGTTGAACACTGAAGCTTTCTTT CASRPGRLNTEAFF
many TRBJ1-1 TRBV19 16 . TGTGCCAGTAGTCATCCCTCCAGGTCCGCAAACACTGAAGCTTTCTTT CASSHPSRSANTEAFF
many TRBJ1-2 TRBV28 13 . TGTGCCAGCAGTTCACCAGGAGCCTATGGCTTGGCCTTC CASSSPGAYGLAF
many TRBJ2-1 TRBV20-1 16 TRBD2 TGCAGTGCTAGTAGTAAGGGTGCGGGGGAGTACAATGAGCAGTTCTTC CSASSKGAGEYNEQFF
many TRBJ2-1 TRBV20-1 16 . TGCAGTGCTAGATATGCTAGGCGGGGGCGCGTAGATGAGCAGTTCTTC CSARYARRGRVDEQFF
many TRBJ1-2 TRBV7-2 14 TRBD1 TGTGCCAGCAGCGAATACCGGGACAGCTATGGCTACACCTTC CASSEYRDSYGYTF
many TRBJ1-6 TRBV28 15 . TGTGCCAGCACCCGCCCGGCAGGAACTAATTCACCCCTCCACTTT CASTRPAGTNSPLHF
many TRBJ2-6 TRBV6-2/TRBV6-3 17 TRBD1 TGTGCCAGCAGTCACGACAGGGGCTCGAACGGGGCCAACGTCCTGACTTTC CASSHDRGSNGANVLTF
. TRBJ2-7 TRBV13 13 . TGTGCCAGCAGTCAAGCAACGGGCCTCGAGCAGTACTTC CASSQATGLEQYF
. TRBJ1-2 TRBV12-3/TRBV12-4 15 . TGTGCCAGCAAGCCCGAGGGGGATTCCAACTATGGCTACACCTTC CASKPEGDSNYGYTF
many TRBJ2-6 TRBV24-1 15 . TGTGCCACCAGTGAGAGGTATTCTGGGGCCAACGTCCTGACTTTC CATSERYSGANVLTF
many TRBJ1-2 TRBV6-1 14 . TGTGCCAGCACTCTAGGAGCCCCCGGCTATGGCTACACCTTC CASTLGAPGYGYTF